This T cell receptor beta chain was retrieved from a study of shared clonotypes between healthy human individuals. The CDR3 is made up of 12 amino acids. The germline V gene has CDR1 SQVTM and CDR2 ANQGSEA. Trimming removed 5 bases from V and 9 bases from J, with 14 bases in between. Sequenced by immunoSEQ multiplex PCR; TCRdb stores in-frame clones only, minus some. The sample yields approximately 1,500,000 clones, about 96% seen once. The split of CD4+ cells yielded CD45RA+ naive and CD45RA-negative memory subsets. The TCR originated in a man aged 30-40 years in good health. What was sequenced was naive CD4+ T cells sorted from blood. Subset here: CD45RA+ positively selected. The V and J genes are TRBV29-1 and TRBJ2-4, with a weak D call TRBD1 (6 bases). CDR3 sequence reads: CSVKPGAAIQYF. CDR3 in DNA: TGCAGCGTTAAACCAGGGGCGGCCATTCAGTACTTC.